This is a list of T cell receptor beta chains from one sample in a study of sequential checkpoint blockade in melanoma. Clones were sequenced by immunoSEQ multiplex PCR, and TCRdb holds only the in-frame ones, with some missing. The profile shows 12,000 or so clones, about four fifths of them singletons. This material consisted of CD8+ T cells sorted from blood (inferred from file names), taken from a patient given nivolumab and ipilimumab in sequence. These receptors were obtained from a human donor with melanoma. The CDR3 runs from the conserved cysteine through the conserved F or W. D genes are given only for firm matches. The size entry is marked missing in some rows and otherwise reads once, few, many or a size class.

>13|TRBJ1-2|TRBV6-6|.|TRBD1
CASSRGQTYGYTF
TGTGCCAGCAGCCGGGGACAGACCTATGGCTACACCTTC
>14|TRBJ2-7|TRBV7-6|.|TRBD1
CASSQQGDTYEQYF
TGTGCCAGCAGCCAACAGGGGGATACCTACGAGCAGTACTTC
>16|TRBJ1-4|TRBV11-2|.|TRBD1
CASSEQGDATNEKLFF
TGTGCCAGCAGCGAGCAGGGGGATGCAACTAATGAAAAACTGTTTTTT
>16|TRBJ2-3|TRBV13|.|.
CASSQFGLANTDTQYF
TGTGCCAGCAGCCAGTTTGGGCTAGCGAACACAGATACGCAGTATTTT
>18|TRBJ2-3|TRBV15|.|.
CATSREALWAGSTDTQYF
TGTGCCACCAGCAGAGAAGCCCTTTGGGCAGGATCCACAGATACGCAGTATTTT
>14|TRBJ2-1|TRBV5-1|.|TRBD2
CASSLGGGHNEQFF
TGCGCCAGCAGCTTGGGCGGGGGGCACAATGAGCAGTTCTTC
>12|TRBJ2-7|TRBV5-1|.|.
CASTRTSGEQYF
TGCGCCAGCACCAGAACCTCGGGCGAGCAGTACTTC
>16|TRBJ2-7|TRBV10-3|once|TRBD1
CAISESLRTGDYEQYF
TGTGCCATCAGTGAGTCTCTACGGACAGGGGACTACGAGCAGTACTTC
>14|TRBJ2-7|TRBV7-6|.|.
CASSSQERPYEQYF
TGTGCCAGCAGCTCGCAGGAGCGGCCCTACGAGCAGTACTTC
>12|TRBJ2-2|TRBV11-2|.|.
CASSSGTGELFF
TGTGCCAGCAGCTCGGGCACCGGGGAGCTGTTTTTT
>13|TRBJ1-2|TRBV10-2|few|.
CASRAGYNYGYTF
TGCGCCAGCAGGGCAGGATACAACTATGGCTACACCTTC
>15|TRBJ2-1|TRBV7-8|.|TRBD2
CASTSGLAGFDEQFF
TGTGCCAGCACGAGCGGACTAGCGGGGTTCGATGAGCAGTTCTTC
>16|TRBJ2-1|TRBV10-1|.|TRBD2
CASSESPGGLVDEQFF
TGCGCCAGCAGTGAGTCTCCCGGGGGACTAGTCGATGAGCAGTTCTTC
>12|TRBJ2-1|TRBV29-1|.|TRBD1
CSVGEQGHEQFF
TGCAGCGTTGGGGAACAGGGGCATGAGCAGTTCTTC